This T cell receptor beta chain was sequenced during a study of blood T cell repertoires in COVID-19. TCRdb keeps only in-frame clones here, not all; method: immunoSEQ multiplex PCR. The sample contains about 310,000 clones, around 87% of which appear only once. About this clone: Other DNA sequences in the same sample also yield this CDR3.

The germline V gene encodes CDR1 MDHEN and CDR2 SYDVKM. This CDR3 spans 13 amino acids. V lost 2 bases and J 4 bases, leaving 8 bases between the germline ends. Source material: peripheral blood. The sequence was collected from a man aged 50-59 years with active or convalescent COVID-19. The chain employs TRBV28 and TRBJ1-2; D remains unclear. The CDR3: CASSLTSLYGYTF. The CDR3 bases are TGTGCCAGCAGTTTAACGAGCCTCTATGGCTACACCTTC.